Below, one T cell receptor (beta chain) is given with its context. No antigen is known for it. No base qualities exist here, and no much larger clone lies one base off it. This record comes from a study of cytomegalovirus exposure and HLA in healthy donors (dated by TCRdb to 2016 to 2017). For context, the study as a whole: An earlier analysis of 587 of the donors reported around 280 Gb of sequence data and 117 million unique TCR beta sequences obtained from 150 million to 200 million T cells. Approximately 330 gigabases of sequencing data and roughly 81 million unique TCR sequences made up an early release that covered several hundred HLA-typed donors. The genetic ancestry cluster associated with self-reported Caucasian donors included 70% to 85% of the roughly 400 genotyped donors. The study was designed to test whether signatures of past pathogen exposure could be identified by cataloging public T cell receptors. The study profiled the T cell repertoires of some 610 subjects by immunosequencing and related them to cytomegalovirus serostatus. Besides the first cohort of about 730 subjects, a separate validation cohort made up of roughly 130 different subjects was used. The study combined high-throughput TCR immunosequencing, statistical association of individual TCRs with disease status, and machine learning to predict cytomegalovirus infection status. A later analysis re-examined previously published TCR beta repertoires from roughly 650 donors and added high-resolution HLA genotyping to investigate patterns of TCR occurrence. Rather than using new phenotypic data, the later analysis identified candidate immune exposures from TCR beta sequences and from how often those sequences occurred across donors. In an earlier analysis of about 590 of the donors, high-throughput TCR beta sequencing was used to judge whether each TCR beta V gene segment behaved as functional or pseudogenic. Donor age, sex, ethnicity and CMV serostatus were compiled alongside the repertoire data. In a later genetic analysis, genome-wide SNP genotypes for about 60% of the 666 donors were used, and that subset was treated as a discovery cohort. All discovery cohort repertoires had been generated using a single sequencing platform. Both class I and class II loci were covered by HLA typing, at four-digit resolution. The number of donors typed differed by locus, with roughly 620-640 for A, B, C, DRB1 and DQB1, roughly 520 for DQA1, over 600 for DPA1, and under 490 for DPB1. Four to six DR-DQ haplotypes were handled as single units for association and clustering because linkage in the cohort was strong. On average, approximately 250,000 unique TCR beta nucleotide sequences were sequenced per donor among several hundred genotyped donors of the cohort, with around 19% of those sequences being non-productive.

The cohort consisted of 666 healthy bone marrow donors. At the time of sampling, every cohort member was nominally healthy, though immune exposures that went unrecorded were likely present. The donor was CMV seronegative and was included in the group of under 450 seronegative cohort members. Every donor gave a peripheral blood sample, and the peripheral blood mononuclear cells from that sample were used for TCR beta sequencing. Genomic DNA was extracted from the blood cell samples with the Qiagen DNeasy Blood Extraction Kit. Libraries were constructed by the immunoSEQ multiplex PCR assay. For the multiplex PCR, a mixture combining 60 forward primers for TCR Vbeta segments and 13 reverse primers for TCR Jbeta segments was used. A multiplex PCR assay on genomic DNA amplified the CDR3 region of rearranged TCR beta genes. On the Illumina HiSeq System, the amplified TCR beta libraries were sequenced as 87-base-pair reads. On the study's bioinformatics: In a later analysis, 70 million to 95 million unique TCR beta chains were counted across the 666 repertoires, and around 10 million of these chains were shared by at least two donors. Raw reads were error-corrected and collapsed into unique sequences with a nearest-neighbor algorithm that merged closely related sequences to remove PCR and sequencing errors. Alignment of CDR3 sequences to IMGT reference sequences was used to assign V, D and J gene segments. For a sequence to be retained, a match of at least six nucleotides to both a V gene segment and a J gene segment was required. Rearrangements were classified as productive when the CDR3 lacked stop codons and remained in frame with V and J, and all other rearrangements were classified as non-productive. Following IMGT convention, CDR3 was defined as the stretch from the second conserved V-encoded cysteine up to the conserved J-encoded phenylalanine. The earlier analysis of fewer than 700 of the donors excluded sequences that lacked an unambiguous match to a single V gene segment. In an earlier analysis of 587 of the donors, V segments were called functional above 56.7% productive rearrangements and were called segregating when the between-donor standard deviation exceeded 5%. A statistical classification framework was built for diagnosing cytomegalovirus status from the catalog of TCR beta chain sequences. A later analysis assigned V and J genes by comparing TCR nucleotide sequences with IMGT/GENE-DB human TR gene sequences. In a later analysis, CDR3 sequences and most-parsimonious VDJ recombination scenarios were assigned using the TCRdist pipeline. A later analysis defined each TCR beta chain by its CDR3 amino acid sequence plus V-gene family, and excluded reads lacking a unique V-gene family. A later analysis removed 592 highly shared, low-generation-probability nucleotide sequences to deal with suspected cross-contamination and a sequencing artifact. A later analysis calculated a clonal expansion index for each public chain from normalized within-repertoire ranks of inferred template counts. In a later analysis, generation probabilities were computed with a VDJ recombination model fitted to out-of-frame rearrangements, and the resulting probabilities were checked against IGoR. Hypergeometric tests were used in a later analysis to score TCR-TCR, TCR-HLA and TCR-CMV co-occurrence, with a repertoire-size bias correction applied to the TCR pairs. To estimate false discovery rates, a later analysis permuted the HLA or CMV assignments 20 times. A later analysis grouped co-occurring TCRs with DBSCAN, adding TCRdist sequence similarity when clustering within HLA-allele-positive subsets. Co-occurrence clustering excluded repertoires with fewer than 30,000 or more than 120,000 public chains, plus five with anomalous nucleotide sharing. TCRdb holds this immuneACCESS table with in-frame rearrangements only. Some clones are missing; in checked studies, unresolved V genes explain under half, and the rest has no known cause. From that table come the V and J calls and clone size; the DNA was used to work out D and trimming. In all, the sample holds more than 95,000 clones, and around 75% of those were seen once. Clones ranked in the top ten supply more than 2.5% of the sample.

There are 12 amino acids in the CDR3, from cysteine to phenylalanine inclusive. The entry retains the CDR3 DNA only, 36 bases that are in frame from base 1. Via the germline V gene (reference sequence), CDR1 is GTSNPN and CDR2 SVGIG. The germline ends are 10 bases apart after V is trimmed by 3 bases and J by 5 bases. What the research found in general, with its limitations: A further reported finding was that TCR beta sequences accurately predicted the HLA-A and HLA-B alleles for most subjects in the first cohort. CMV serostatus was the only immune exposure information available for the cohort. In a later analysis, HLA-associated TCR beta chains were found to be more clonally expanded and to have lower generation probabilities than equally common non-associated chains. A later genetic analysis reported fewer N-insertions in productive TCRs among donors in an Asian-associated ancestry cluster than the roughly 700-donor mean. Because HLA typing was unavailable for some donors at each locus, only the typed subset was used in association tests. A few of the identified cytomegalovirus-associated TCR beta chains were confirmed in vitro to be specific for cytomegalovirus antigens. When HLA alleles, especially DR and DQ, strongly co-occurred, TCR associations were difficult to assign to individual alleles. Most CMV-associated TCR beta chains appeared to be HLA-restricted in a later analysis, and the HLA associations seemed to be driven largely by CMV exposure. The study gave a list of some 150 TCR beta chains associated with cytomegalovirus. In a later analysis, TCR association rates were found to vary across HLA loci, with the most associated TCRs seen for DRB1 alleles and the fewest for HLA-C alleles. The sequencing pipeline was judged likely to have produced a cluster of highly shared sequence variants as a technical artifact. Several of the top co-occurrence clusters appeared to be linked to parvovirus B19, influenza, CMV and Epstein-Barr virus, according to a later analysis. Most TCR sequences were seen in very few donors, while some public TCRs were found in many individuals. Because counts were too low, some 17 rarely observed V segments, including chromosome 9 orphons, were excluded from the earlier analysis of 500 to 700 of the donors. The classifier was reported to diagnose cytomegalovirus status with high specificity and sensitivity in both the original cohort and the validation cohort. A later analysis associated about 17,000 TCR beta sequences with specific HLA alleles at a false discovery rate of 0.05. The 87-base-pair reads could not distinguish some IMGT-functional V segments, including TRBV6-2 and TRBV6-3, so those segments were excluded. An association between a missense DCLRE1C variant and V-gene and J-gene trimming of TCR beta chains was found in a later genetic analysis and replicated in an independent cohort. It was suggested by the authors that the approach could potentially be generalized to other disease states and immunological phenotypes. The presence/absence analyses assumed that sequencing depth was roughly uniform across donors, and that assumption may not be true. This cohort had only TCR beta chains sequenced, and the lack of alpha or paired-chain data limited which features could be detected. Correlated functional status among segregating V segments might be attributable to linkage disequilibrium, but an unknown experimental factor could not be ruled out. An earlier analysis of approximately 570 of the donors showed that most TCR beta V segments appeared in productive rearrangements either about 90% or about 30% of the time, which broadly matched IMGT annotations.

The chain couples TRBV30 to TRBJ1-2; the D gene is perhaps TRBD1, from 5 matching bases. Sequences were obtained from PBMCs. The TCR comes from a woman between 50 and 59 years old in good health and CMV-seronegative. The CDR3 in this case is CAWSQGQYGYTF. The DNA reads TGTGCCTGGAGCCAGGGCCAATATGGCTACACCTTC. Where the CDR3 stops, the reference TRBV30 and TRBJ1-2 genes take over; the full variable domain is SQTIHQWPATLVQPVGSPLSLECTVEGTSNPNLYWYRQAAGRGLQLLFYSVGIGQISSEVPQNLSASRPQDRQFILSSKKLLLSDSGFYLCAWSQGQYGYTFGSGTRLTVV.